This T cell receptor beta chain was recovered during a study of blood T cell repertoires in COVID-19. Looking at the study overall: COVID-19 samples, acute and convalescent, were from the United States, Italy and Spain. Sources were T cells, B-cell-depleted T cells, or PBMCs; the material itself was cDNA or gDNA.

In the original workflow: Quantification of nucleated cells was approximated via reference gene primer amplification. Libraries were prepared by immunoSEQ multiplex PCR; TCRdb keeps only in-frame clonotypes and omits some of them. V and J calls and clone size are given by that table; D and trimming were obtained from the DNA. The sample has over 100,000 clones, about 87% seen once. The germline CDR1 and CDR2 sequences are MNHEY and SMNVEV (reference sequence). V shed 6 bases and J shed 3 bases, with 18 bases lying between them. The CDR3 covers 16 residues. Material for sequencing was peripheral blood. This receptor was taken from a human donor in a cohort sampled during active COVID-19. This chain links TRBV27 with TRBJ2-1; the D gene is possibly TRBD2 (7 bases). This CDR3 reads CASSWEGGGNYNEQFF. As DNA, the CDR3 is TGTGCCAGCAGCTGGGAAGGGGGGGGGAACTACAATGAGCAGTTCTTC.